Each of the 8 T cell receptor beta chains below was sequenced from the same sample in a study of response to subunit inactivated influenza vaccine. TCRdb re-analysed the RT-PCR reads in MiXCR, keeping a single row per CDR3 protein. The sample carries under 800,000 distinct CDR3 sequences, about 15% recorded once. This material consisted of PBMCs from blood, taken about 14 days before vaccination. The receptors here all came from a man aged 50-59 years who received an inactivated influenza vaccine.

Ten or more counts support this clonotype. The chain uses TRBV5-1 and TRBJ2-1; tentatively, D is TRBD1 (7 bases). This CDR3 has 14 amino acids. Trimming pared 9 bases from V and 5 bases from J, leaving 18 bases between. In germline, CDR1 is SGHRS, CDR2 YFSETQ. The CDR3 loop is CAKSRGVKHNEQFF. CDR3 DNA: TGCGCCAAGAGCAGGGGGGTTAAACACAATGAGCAGTTCTTC. Full variable domain (rest looked up from reference TRBV5-1 and TRBJ2-1): KAGVTQTPRYLIKTRGQQVTLSCSPISGHRSVSWYQQTPGQGLQFLFEYFSETQRNKGNFPGRFSGRQFSNSRSEMNVSTLELGDSALYLCAKSRGVKHNEQFFGPGTRLTVL.

Remarks on this clonotype: No conserved phenylalanine or tryptophan is present at the end of the CDR3, so a read error is the likely explanation. The rearrangement uses TRBV7-9 and TRBJ2-4; the D is unclear. This CDR3 region has 15 residues. Germline assignment: CDR1 SEHNR and CDR2 FQNEAQ (reference sequence). Deletions cut 6 bases from V and 3 bases from J, with 15 bases between. CDR3 coding DNA: TGTGCCAGCAGTAATACAGCTTCCGGCAAAAACATTCAGTACTCC. Encoded protein: CASSNTASGKNIQYS.

This clonotype showed up just a few times. The genes are TRBV20-1 and TRBJ1-1, with 7 bases aligning to TRBD1. The CDR3 spans 13 residues. Per the germline V gene, CDR1 is DFQATT and CDR2 is SNEGSKA (reference sequence). The V gene end was trimmed by 7 bases and the J gene end by 0 bases; junction bases not matched to a gene: 5. The CDR3 DNA sequence: TGCAGTGAGACGGGACAGCTGAACACTGAAGCTTTCTTT. As protein: CSETGQLNTEAFF.

A few counts support this clonotype. V usage is TRBV12-3 or TRBV12-4 and J usage is TRBJ2-7; TRBD2 matches 7 bases. With 6 bases clipped from V and 5 bases from J, the junction kept 22 bases outside the gene matches. The CDR3 covers 18 residues. The DNA for the CDR3 is TGTGCCAGCAGACTACCGTTTTTACAGGACGGGAGGTTGGACGAGCAGTACTTC. Protein product: CASRLPFLQDGRLDEQYF.

A few counts support this clonotype. This chain connects TRBV29-1 to TRBJ2-4, with 11 bases aligning to TRBD1. This CDR3 contains 12 residues. Per the germline V gene, CDR1 is SQVTM and CDR2 is ANQGSEA. J was trimmed by 7 bases and V by 6 bases; bases with no gene match: 2. This CDR3 is CSVGQGANIQYF. CDR3 bases: TGCAGCGTCGGACAGGGGGCGAACATTCAGTACTTC.

The table lists this clonotype with a few counts. This sequence joins TRBV7-2 and TRBJ1-1; no clear D gene. The V gene lost 3 bases and the J gene lost 4 bases, with 15 bases spanning the gap. Germline V CDR1 and CDR2: SGHTA, FQGNSA. The CDR3 extends over 15 amino acids. As DNA, the CDR3 is TGTGCCAGCAGCTTTACCGGGATCTCGGGCACTGAAGCTTTCTTT. Translating it yields CASSFTGISGTEAFF.

This clonotype has only a few counts. CDR3 sequence: CASSLGTSVDEQFF. CDR3 nucleotide sequence: TGTGCCAGCAGTCTGGGGACTAGCGTGGATGAGCAGTTCTTC. V is TRBV27 and J is TRBJ2-1; 10 bases agree with TRBD2. Germline V gene data show CDR1 as MNHEY and CDR2 as SMNVEV (reference sequence). The ends lost 5 bases at V and 8 bases at J; junction bases unmatched: 6. The CDR3 runs 14 residues.

J is TRBJ2-5 and V is TRBV9; D assignment may be TRBD1 or TRBD2 (5 bases each). CDR3 length equals 15 residues. Germline CDR1 and CDR2: SGDLS and YYNGEE. The germline V and J ends were trimmed by 0 bases and 1 base, with 10 bases remaining between them. CDR3 protein: CASSVAGASQETQYF. CDR3 coding DNA: TGTGCCAGCAGCGTAGCCGGGGCGTCCCAAGAGACCCAGTACTTC.